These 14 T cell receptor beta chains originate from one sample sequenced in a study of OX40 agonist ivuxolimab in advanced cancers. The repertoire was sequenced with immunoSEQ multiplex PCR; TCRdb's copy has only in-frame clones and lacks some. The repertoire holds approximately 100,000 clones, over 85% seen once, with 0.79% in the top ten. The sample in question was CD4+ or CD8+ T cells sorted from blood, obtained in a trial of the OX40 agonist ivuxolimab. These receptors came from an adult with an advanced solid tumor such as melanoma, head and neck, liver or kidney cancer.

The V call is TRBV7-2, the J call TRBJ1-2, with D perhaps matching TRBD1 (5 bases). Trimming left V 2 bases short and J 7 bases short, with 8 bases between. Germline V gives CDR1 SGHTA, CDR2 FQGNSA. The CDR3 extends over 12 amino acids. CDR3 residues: CASSLPGTGYTF. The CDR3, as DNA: TGTGCCAGCAGCTTACCAGGGACTGGCTACACCTTC.

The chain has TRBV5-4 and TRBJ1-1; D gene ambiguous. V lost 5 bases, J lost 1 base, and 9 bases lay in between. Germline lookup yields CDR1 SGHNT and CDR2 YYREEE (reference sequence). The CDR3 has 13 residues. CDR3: CASRGSSNTEAFF. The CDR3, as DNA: TGTGCCAGCAGGGGGAGTTCGAACACTGAAGCTTTCTTT. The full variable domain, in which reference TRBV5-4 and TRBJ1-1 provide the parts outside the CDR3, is ETGVTQSPTHLIKTRGQQVTLRCSSQSGHNTVSWYQQALGQGPQFIFQYYREEENGRGNFPPRFSGLQFPNYSSELNVNALELDDSALYLCASRGSSNTEAFFGQGTRLTVV.

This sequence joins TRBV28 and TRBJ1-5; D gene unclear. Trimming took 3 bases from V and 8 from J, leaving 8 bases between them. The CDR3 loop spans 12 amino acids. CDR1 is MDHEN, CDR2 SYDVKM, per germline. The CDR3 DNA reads TGTGCCAGCAGTTTCGCGGTGAAGCCCCAGCATTTT. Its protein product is CASSFAVKPQHF.

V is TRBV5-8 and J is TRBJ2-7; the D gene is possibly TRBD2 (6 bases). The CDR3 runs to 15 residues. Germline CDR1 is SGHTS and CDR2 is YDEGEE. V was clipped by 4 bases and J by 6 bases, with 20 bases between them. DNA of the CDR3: TGTGCCAGCAGCCACCGGGACTCAGCCTCCCTCGAGCAGTACTTC. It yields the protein CASSHRDSASLEQYF.

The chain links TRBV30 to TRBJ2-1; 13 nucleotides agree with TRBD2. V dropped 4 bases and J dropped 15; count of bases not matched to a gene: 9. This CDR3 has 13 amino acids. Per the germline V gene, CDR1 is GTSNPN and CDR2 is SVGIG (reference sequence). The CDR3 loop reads CAWMRTSGGERFF. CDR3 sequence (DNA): TGTGCCTGGATGCGCACTAGCGGGGGGGAGAGGTTCTTC.

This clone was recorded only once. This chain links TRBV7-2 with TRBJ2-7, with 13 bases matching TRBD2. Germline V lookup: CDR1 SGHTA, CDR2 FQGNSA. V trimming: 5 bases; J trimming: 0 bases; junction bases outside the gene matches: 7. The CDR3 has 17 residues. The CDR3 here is CASSSRTSGGSSYEQYF. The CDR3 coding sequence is TGTGCCAGCAGCAGCAGGACTAGCGGGGGTAGCTCCTACGAGCAGTACTTC. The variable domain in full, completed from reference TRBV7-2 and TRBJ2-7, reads GAGVSQSPSNKVTEKGKDVELRCDPISGHTALYWYRQSLGQGLEFLIYFQGNSAPDKSGLPSDRFSAERTGGSVSTLTIQRTQQEDSAVYLCASSSRTSGGSSYEQYFGPGTRLTVT.

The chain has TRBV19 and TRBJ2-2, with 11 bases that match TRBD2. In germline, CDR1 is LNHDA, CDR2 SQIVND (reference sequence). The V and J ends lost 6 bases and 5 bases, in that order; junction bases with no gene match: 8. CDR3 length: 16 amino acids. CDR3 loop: CASSPRLAGITGELFF. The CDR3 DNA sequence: TGTGCCAGTAGCCCGAGACTAGCGGGGATAACCGGGGAGCTGTTTTTT.

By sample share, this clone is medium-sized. The CDR3 bases are TGTGCCAGCAGTTTATCGGTGGGGCAGGGGAGCAATCAGCCCCAGCATTTT. Amino acid sequence: CASSLSVGQGSNQPQHF. V is TRBV27 and J is TRBJ1-5, with D perhaps matching TRBD1 (6 bases). The CDR3 runs 17 residues. Germline CDR1 reads MNHEY; CDR2 reads SMNVEV (reference sequence). V lost 0 bases to trimming and J lost 1 base, with 13 bases between them.

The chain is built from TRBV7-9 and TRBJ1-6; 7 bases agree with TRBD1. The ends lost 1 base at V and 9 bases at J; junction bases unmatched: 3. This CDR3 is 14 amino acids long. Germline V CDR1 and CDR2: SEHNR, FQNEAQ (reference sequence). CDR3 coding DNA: TGTGCCAGCAGCTTAGGACAGGGCGGTTCACCCCTCCACTTT. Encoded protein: CASSLGQGGSPLHF.

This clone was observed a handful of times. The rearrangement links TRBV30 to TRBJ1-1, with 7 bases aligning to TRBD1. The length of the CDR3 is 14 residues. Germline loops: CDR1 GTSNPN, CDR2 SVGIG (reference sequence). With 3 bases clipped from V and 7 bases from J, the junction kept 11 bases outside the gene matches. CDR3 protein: CAWRKGTARDEAFF. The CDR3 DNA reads TGTGCCTGGAGGAAGGGGACAGCTAGGGATGAAGCTTTCTTT.

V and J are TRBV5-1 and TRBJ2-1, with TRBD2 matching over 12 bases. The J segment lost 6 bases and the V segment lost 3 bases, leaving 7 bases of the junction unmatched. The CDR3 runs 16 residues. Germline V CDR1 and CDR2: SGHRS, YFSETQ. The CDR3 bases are TGCGCCAGCAGCTCAACTAGCGGGGGGAACCCCAATGAGCAGTTCTTC. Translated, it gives CASSSTSGGNPNEQFF.

CDR3 sequence: CASKQGQETQYF. DNA of the CDR3: TGTGCCAGCAAACAGGGTCAAGAGACCCAGTACTTC. The chain carries TRBV28 and TRBJ2-5; maybe TRBD1 (6 bases). Trimming left V 7 bases short and J 2 bases short, with 8 bases between. Germline V gene sequence: CDR1 MDHEN, CDR2 SYDVKM. The CDR3 has 12 amino acids.

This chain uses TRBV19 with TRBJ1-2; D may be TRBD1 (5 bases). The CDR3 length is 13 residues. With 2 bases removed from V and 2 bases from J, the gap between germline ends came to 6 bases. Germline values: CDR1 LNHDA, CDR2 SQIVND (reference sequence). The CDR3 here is CASSIRQNYGYTF. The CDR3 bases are TGTGCCAGTAGTATACGACAGAACTATGGCTACACCTTC.

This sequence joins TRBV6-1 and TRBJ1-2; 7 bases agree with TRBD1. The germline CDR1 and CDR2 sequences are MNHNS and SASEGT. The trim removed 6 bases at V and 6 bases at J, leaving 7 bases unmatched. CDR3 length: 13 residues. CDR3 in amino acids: CASSRQGRNGYTF. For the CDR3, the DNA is TGTGCCAGCAGCAGACAGGGTAGGAATGGCTACACCTTC.